The 2 T cell receptor beta chains below come from one sample, sequenced in a study of blood T cell repertoires in COVID-19. The repertoire was sequenced with immunoSEQ multiplex PCR; TCRdb's copy has only in-frame clones and lacks some. Of roughly 270,000 clones in the sample, 88% were seen once. The sequenced sample was peripheral blood. The receptors were gathered from a young man with active or convalescent COVID-19.

The chain couples TRBV5-6 to TRBJ1-2; 9 positions agree with TRBD1. The CDR3 covers 17 residues. Germline-derived CDR1 and CDR2 are SGHDT and YYEEEE. Trimming cost V 0 bases and J 3 bases; bases outside gene matches: 9. The CDR3 is CASSLGGTGYPDYGYTF. CDR3 DNA sequence: TGTGCCAGCAGCTTGGGGGGGACAGGGTATCCAGACTATGGCTACACCTTC.

V and J are TRBV3-1 (or the pseudogene TRBV3-2) and TRBJ1-1; D uncertain. V lost 0 bases to trimming and J lost 0 bases, with 8 bases between them. Germline V gives CDR1 LGHDT, CDR2 YNNKEL (reference sequence). CDR3 length: 15 amino acids. DNA for the CDR3: TGTGCCAGCAGCCAAGATGGACTCATGAACACTGAAGCTTTCTTT. Residues: CASSQDGLMNTEAFF.